This T cell receptor beta chain was obtained from a study of blood T cell repertoires in COVID-19. Study summary: Samples came from the United States, Italy and Spain, spanning acute and convalescent COVID-19.

Seattle patients were enrolled while actively infected and followed longitudinally. In the authors' methods: Estimated nucleated cell counts came from reference gene primer amplification. TCRdb keeps only in-frame clones here, not all; method: immunoSEQ multiplex PCR. For V, J and clone size, that table is used; D and trimming come from the DNA. The table has roughly 68,000 clones, 65% to 85% seen once. Sequencing was carried out using peripheral blood. The receptor was derived from a man in his sixties with COVID-19, enrolled during active disease.

CDR3 DNA: TGCGCCAGCAGCCGGACGACAGGGGGCGAGCAGTACTTC. Amino acid sequence: CASSRTTGGEQYF. The rearrangement links TRBV4-1 to TRBJ2-7; 9 positions agree with TRBD1. This CDR3 is built from 13 residues. Germline CDR1 MGHRA, CDR2 YSYEKL. V lost 4 bases, J lost 6 bases, and 4 bases stayed unmatched.